Reported below is one T cell receptor (beta chain). Other DNA sequences of this sample code for an identical CDR3. Naive-designated CD8 cells lacked CD45RO, were positively enriched for CCR7, and omitted terminally differentiated effector memory CD45RA+ cells. The sample is drawn from a study of shared clonotypes between healthy human individuals. Study information: Aged between 18 and 49, the donors were a couple of women and three men.

The germline V gene encodes CDR1 GTSNPN and CDR2 SVGIG (reference sequence). This CDR3 spans 12 amino acids. The V and J ends lost 3 bases and 5 bases, in that order; junction bases with no gene match: 1. Some clones are missing from TCRdb's copy, which holds only in-frame ones; the method was immunoSEQ multiplex PCR. The sample shows a few million clones, about 94% of them seen only once. What was sequenced was naive CD8+ T cells from PBMCs. This sequence joins TRBV30 and TRBJ2-3, with 8 bases fitting TRBD1. The receptor's source is a man between 18 and 29 years old in good health. Some clones in this sample may be carry-over from other donors' samples. The CDR3 DNA follows: TGTGCCTGGAGAGACAGGGGAGATACGCAGTATTTT. Protein product: CAWRDRGDTQYF.